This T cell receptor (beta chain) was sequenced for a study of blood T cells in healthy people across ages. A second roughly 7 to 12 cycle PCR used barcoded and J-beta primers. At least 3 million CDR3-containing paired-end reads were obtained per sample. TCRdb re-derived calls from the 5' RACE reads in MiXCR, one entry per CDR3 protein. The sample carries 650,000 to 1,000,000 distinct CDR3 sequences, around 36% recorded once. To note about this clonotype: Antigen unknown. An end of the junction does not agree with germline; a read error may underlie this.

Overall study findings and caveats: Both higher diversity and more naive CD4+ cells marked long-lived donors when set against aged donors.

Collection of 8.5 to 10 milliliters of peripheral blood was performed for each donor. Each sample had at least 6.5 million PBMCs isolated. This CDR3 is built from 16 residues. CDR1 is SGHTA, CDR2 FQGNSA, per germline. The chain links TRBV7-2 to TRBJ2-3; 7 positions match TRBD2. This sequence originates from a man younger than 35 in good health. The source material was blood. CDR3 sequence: CASSLNGGSPGDTRYF. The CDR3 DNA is TGTGCCAGCAGCTTAAATGGCGGGAGTCCGGGAGATACGCGGTATTTT.